Listed here is a single T cell receptor (beta chain). No antigen is known for it. This entry is derived from a study of cytomegalovirus exposure and HLA in healthy donors. Whole-study findings and limits: Per a prior analysis, the majority of TCR beta V segments were productive roughly 90% or roughly 30% of the time.

With 60 Vbeta and 13 Jbeta primers, the PCR was carried out. Per the authors' pipeline: Roughly 12 million shared chains were among 80 million or so unique TCR beta chains counted in a later analysis. The repertoire was sequenced with immunoSEQ multiplex PCR; TCRdb's copy has only in-frame clones and lacks some. The D gene and trimming were derived from the DNA, and the V and J assignments and clone size from that table. The sample has about 160,000 clones, 82% seen once; the top ten hold 0.96%. The CDR3 runs to 15 residues. Germline V gene data show CDR1 as SGHNT and CDR2 as YYREEE (reference sequence). The trim removed 5 bases at V and 1 base at J, leaving 5 bases unmatched.

The sample taken for sequencing was PBMCs. This rearrangement joins TRBV5-4 to TRBJ2-1; 8 positions agree with TRBD2. The TCR sequence derives from a girl aged 2 to 10 in good health and CMV-seropositive. CDR3: CASRAAGGSYNEQFF. The CDR3 region has the DNA TGTGCCAGCAGGGCGGCGGGAGGATCCTACAATGAGCAGTTCTTC.